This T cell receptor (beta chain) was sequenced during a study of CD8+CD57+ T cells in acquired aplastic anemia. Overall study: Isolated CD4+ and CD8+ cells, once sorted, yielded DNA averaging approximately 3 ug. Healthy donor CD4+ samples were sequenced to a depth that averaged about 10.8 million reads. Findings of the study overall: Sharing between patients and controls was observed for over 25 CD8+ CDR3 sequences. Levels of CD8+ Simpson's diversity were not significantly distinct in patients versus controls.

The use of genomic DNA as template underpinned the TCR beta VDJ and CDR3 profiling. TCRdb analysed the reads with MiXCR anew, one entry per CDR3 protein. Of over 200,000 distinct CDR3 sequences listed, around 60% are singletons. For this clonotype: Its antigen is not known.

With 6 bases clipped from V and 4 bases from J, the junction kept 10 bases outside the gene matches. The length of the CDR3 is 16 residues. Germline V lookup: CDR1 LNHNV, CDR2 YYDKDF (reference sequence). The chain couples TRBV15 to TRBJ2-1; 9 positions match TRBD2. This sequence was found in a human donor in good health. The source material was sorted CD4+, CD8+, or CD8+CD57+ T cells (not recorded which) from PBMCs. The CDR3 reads CATSDHGTSTYNEQFF. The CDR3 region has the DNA TGTGCCACCAGTGATCACGGGACTAGCACATACAATGAGCAGTTCTTC. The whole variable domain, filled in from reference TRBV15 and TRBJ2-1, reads DAMVIQNPRYQVTQFGKPVTLSCSQTLNHNVMYWYQQKSSQAPKLLFHYYDKDFNNEADTPDNFQSRRPNTSFCFLDIRSPGLGDTAMYLCATSDHGTSTYNEQFFGPGTRLTVL.